This paragraph reports one T cell receptor (beta chain). The sample originates from a study of blood T cell repertoires in COVID-19. Study background: Sample material is recorded as cDNA or gDNA derived from T cells, B-cell-depleted T cells, or PBMCs.

Using immunoSEQ multiplex PCR, the repertoire was profiled, and TCRdb retains in-frame clones only, with some absent. The sample contains around 11,000 clones, around 86% of which appear only once. This CDR3 spans 11 amino acids. V lost 5 bases and J 2 bases, leaving 4 bases between the germline ends. The V gene's germline CDR1 is SGHVS and CDR2 FQNEAQ. The sample consisted of peripheral blood. The chain recombines TRBV7-8 with TRBJ2-7; no definite D call. The receptor was derived from a man aged 65-85 years with active COVID-19. CDR3 in amino acids: CASSPAYEQYF. In nucleotides, the CDR3 is TGTGCCAGCAGCCCAGCCTACGAGCAGTACTTC. Together with reference TRBV7-8 and TRBJ2-7, the CDR3 gives the full variable domain: GAGVSQSPRYKVAKRGQDVALRCDPISGHVSLFWYQQALGQGPEFLTYFQNEAQLDKSGLPSDRFFAERPEGSVSTLKIQRTQQEDSAVYLCASSPAYEQYFGPGTRLTVT.